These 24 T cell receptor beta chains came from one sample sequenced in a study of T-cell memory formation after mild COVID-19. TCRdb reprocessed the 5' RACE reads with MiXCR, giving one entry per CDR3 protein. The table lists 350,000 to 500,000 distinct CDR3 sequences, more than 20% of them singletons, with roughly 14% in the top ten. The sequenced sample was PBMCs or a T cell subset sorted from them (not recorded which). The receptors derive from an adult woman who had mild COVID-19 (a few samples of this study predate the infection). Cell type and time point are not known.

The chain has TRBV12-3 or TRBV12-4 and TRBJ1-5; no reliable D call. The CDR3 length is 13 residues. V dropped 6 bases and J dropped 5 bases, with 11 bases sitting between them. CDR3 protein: CASREGGYQPQHF. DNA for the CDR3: TGTGCCAGCAGGGAGGGTGGCTATCAGCCCCAGCATTTT.

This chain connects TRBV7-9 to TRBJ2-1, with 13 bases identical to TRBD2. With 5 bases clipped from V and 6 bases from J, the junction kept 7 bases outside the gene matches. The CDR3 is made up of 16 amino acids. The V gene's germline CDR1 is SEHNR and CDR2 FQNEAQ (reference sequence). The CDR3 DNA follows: TGTGCCAGCAGCCCTCCGGGACTAGCGGGATTCAATGAGCAGTTCTTC. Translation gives CASSPPGLAGFNEQFF.

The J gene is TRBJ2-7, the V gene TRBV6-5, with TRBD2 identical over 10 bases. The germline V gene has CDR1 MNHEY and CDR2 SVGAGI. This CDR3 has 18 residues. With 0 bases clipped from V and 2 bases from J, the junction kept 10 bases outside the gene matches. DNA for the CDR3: TGTGCCAGCAGTTACTCGGGAGTGCCGAGCGGGGGGGCCTACGAGCAGTACTTC. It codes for CASSYSGVPSGGAYEQYF.

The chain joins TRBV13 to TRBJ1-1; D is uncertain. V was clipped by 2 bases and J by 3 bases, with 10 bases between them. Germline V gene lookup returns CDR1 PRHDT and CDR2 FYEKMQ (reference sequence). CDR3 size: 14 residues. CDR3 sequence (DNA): TGTGCCAGCAGCTTACATAGCGGGGACACTGAAGCTTTCTTT. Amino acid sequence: CASSLHSGDTEAFF. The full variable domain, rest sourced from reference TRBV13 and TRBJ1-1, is AAGVIQSPRHLIKEKRETATLKCYPIPRHDTVYWYQQGPGQDPQFLISFYEKMQSDKGSIPDRFSAQQFSDYHSELNMSSLELGDSALYFCASSLHSGDTEAFFGQGTRLTVV.

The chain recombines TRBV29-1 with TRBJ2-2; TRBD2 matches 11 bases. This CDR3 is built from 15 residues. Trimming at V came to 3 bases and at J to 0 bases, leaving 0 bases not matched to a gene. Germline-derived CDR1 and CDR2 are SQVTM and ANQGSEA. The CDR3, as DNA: TGCAGCGTTGAGACTAGCGGGGCGAACACCGGGGAGCTGTTTTTT. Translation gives CSVETSGANTGELFF.

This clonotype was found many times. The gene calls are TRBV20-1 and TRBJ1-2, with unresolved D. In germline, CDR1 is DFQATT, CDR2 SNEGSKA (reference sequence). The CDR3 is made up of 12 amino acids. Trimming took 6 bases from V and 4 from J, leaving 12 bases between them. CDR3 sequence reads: CSAPPDGYGYTF. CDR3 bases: TGCAGTGCCCCCCCGGACGGCTATGGCTACACCTTC.

This CDR3 reads CASSPWGGGGPQETQYF. The CDR3 coding sequence is TGCGCCAGCAGCCCATGGGGTGGCGGCGGACCTCAAGAGACCCAGTACTTC. V usage is TRBV5-1 and J usage is TRBJ2-5, with unresolved D. The germline gives CDR1 SGHRS, CDR2 YFSETQ. This CDR3 has 17 amino acids. The ends were cut back, 4 bases at V and 2 bases at J, with 21 bases in the middle.

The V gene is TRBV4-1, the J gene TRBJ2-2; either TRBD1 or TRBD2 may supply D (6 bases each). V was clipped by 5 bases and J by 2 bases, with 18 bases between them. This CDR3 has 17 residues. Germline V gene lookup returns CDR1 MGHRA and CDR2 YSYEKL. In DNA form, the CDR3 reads TGCGCCAGCAGCTCATACTTTCGGGGGCCAAACACCGGGGAGCTGTTTTTT. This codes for CASSSYFRGPNTGELFF.

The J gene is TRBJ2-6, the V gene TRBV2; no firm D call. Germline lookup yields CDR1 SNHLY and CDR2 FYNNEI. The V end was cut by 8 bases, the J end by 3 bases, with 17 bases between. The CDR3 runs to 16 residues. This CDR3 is CASVRWASSGANVLTF. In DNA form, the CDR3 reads TGTGCCAGCGTCCGCTGGGCATCTAGTGGGGCCAACGTCCTGACTTTC.

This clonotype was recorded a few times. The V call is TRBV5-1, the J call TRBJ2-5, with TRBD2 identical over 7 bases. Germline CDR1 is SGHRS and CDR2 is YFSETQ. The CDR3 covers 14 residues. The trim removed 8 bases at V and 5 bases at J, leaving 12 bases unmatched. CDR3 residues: CASFSGTTAETQYF. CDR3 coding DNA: TGCGCCAGTTTCTCCGGGACTACTGCGGAGACCCAGTACTTC.

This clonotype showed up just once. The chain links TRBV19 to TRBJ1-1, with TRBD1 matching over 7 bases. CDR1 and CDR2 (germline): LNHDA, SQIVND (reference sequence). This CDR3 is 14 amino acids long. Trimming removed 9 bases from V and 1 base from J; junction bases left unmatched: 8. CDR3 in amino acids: CASGLTGQNTEAFF. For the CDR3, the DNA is TGTGCCAGCGGACTGACAGGGCAGAACACTGAAGCTTTCTTT.

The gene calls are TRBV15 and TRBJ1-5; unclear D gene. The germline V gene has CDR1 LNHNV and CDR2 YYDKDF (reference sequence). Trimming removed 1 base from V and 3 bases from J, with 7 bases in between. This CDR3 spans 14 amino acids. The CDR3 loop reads CATSRGQFNQPQHF. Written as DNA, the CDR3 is TGTGCCACCAGCAGAGGGCAATTCAATCAGCCCCAGCATTTT.

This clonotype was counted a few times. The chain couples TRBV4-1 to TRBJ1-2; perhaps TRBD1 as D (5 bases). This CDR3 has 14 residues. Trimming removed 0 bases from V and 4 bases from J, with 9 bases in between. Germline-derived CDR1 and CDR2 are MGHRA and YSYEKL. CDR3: CASSQERGRYGYTF. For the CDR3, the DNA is TGCGCCAGCAGCCAAGAGAGGGGCCGCTATGGCTACACCTTC.

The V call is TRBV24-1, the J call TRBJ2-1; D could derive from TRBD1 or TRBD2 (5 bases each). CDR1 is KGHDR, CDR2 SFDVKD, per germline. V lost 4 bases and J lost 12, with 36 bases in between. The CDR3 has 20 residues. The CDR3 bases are TGTGCCACCAGTGAAAGACCGGGACGCCTTACGATGGGGAAAACCGGTGGGCAGTTCTTC. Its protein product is CATSERPGRLTMGKTGGQFF.

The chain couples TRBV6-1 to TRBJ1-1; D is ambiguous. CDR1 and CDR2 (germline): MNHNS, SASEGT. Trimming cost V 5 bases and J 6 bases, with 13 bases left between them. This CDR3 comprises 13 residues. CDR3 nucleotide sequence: TGTGCCAGCAGTCTCAACCCCGTGGCTGAAGCTTTCTTT. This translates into CASSLNPVAEAFF.

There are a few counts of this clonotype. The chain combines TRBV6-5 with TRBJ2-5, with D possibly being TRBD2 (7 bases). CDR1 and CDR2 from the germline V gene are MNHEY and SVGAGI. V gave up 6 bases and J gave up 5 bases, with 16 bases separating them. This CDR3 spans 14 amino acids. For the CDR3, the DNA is TGTGCCAGCAGCGTCGGGGGGCCGTACGAGACCCAGTACTTC. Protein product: CASSVGGPYETQYF.

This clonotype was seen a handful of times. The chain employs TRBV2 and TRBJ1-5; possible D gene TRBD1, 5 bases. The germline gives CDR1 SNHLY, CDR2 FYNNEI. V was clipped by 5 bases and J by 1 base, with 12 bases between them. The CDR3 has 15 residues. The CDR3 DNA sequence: TGTGCCAGCAGTCTGACAGTGGGGAGCAATCAGCCCCAGCATTTT. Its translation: CASSLTVGSNQPQHF.

The CDR3 nucleotides are TGCGCCAGCAGCCAGGCGACTAGCGGAGCCTACGAGCAGTACTTC. This translates into CASSQATSGAYEQYF. V and J are TRBV4-1 and TRBJ2-7, with TRBD2 identical over 9 bases. The CDR3 is 15 amino acids. The junction had 5 bases not matched to a gene; V was cut back by 3 bases and J by 2 bases. Germline-derived CDR1 and CDR2 are MGHRA and YSYEKL.

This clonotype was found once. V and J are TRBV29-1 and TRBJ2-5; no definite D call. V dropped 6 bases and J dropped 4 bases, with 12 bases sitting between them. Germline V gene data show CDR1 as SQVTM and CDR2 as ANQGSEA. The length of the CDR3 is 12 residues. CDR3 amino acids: CSVGPAGETQYF. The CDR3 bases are TGCAGCGTAGGGCCAGCAGGAGAGACCCAGTACTTC.

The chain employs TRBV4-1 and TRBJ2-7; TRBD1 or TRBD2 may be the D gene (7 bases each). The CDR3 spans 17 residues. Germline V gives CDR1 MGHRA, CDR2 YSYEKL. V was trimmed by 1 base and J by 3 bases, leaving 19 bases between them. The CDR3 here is CASSQGLGGGWSYEQYF. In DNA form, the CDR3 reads TGCGCCAGCAGCCAAGGATTGGGAGGGGGCTGGAGCTACGAGCAGTACTTC.

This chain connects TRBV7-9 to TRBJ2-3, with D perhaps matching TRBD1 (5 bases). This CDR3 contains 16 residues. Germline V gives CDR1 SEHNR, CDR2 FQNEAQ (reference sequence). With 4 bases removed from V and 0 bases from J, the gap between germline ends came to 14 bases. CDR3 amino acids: CASSWALTASTDTQYF. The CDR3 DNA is TGTGCCAGCAGCTGGGCCCTGACAGCTAGCACAGATACGCAGTATTTT.

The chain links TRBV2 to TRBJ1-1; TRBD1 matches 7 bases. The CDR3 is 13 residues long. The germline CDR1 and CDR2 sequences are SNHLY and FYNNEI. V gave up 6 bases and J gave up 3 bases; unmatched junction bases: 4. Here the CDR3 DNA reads TGTGCCAGCAGAGGGGGCAGGGACACTGAAGCTTTCTTT. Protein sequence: CASRGGRDTEAFF.

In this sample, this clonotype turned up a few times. CDR3 in DNA: TGCAGCGTCTTGACCGATCCTAAGGCCAAAAACATTCAGTACTTC. It yields the protein CSVLTDPKAKNIQYF. V gene TRBV29-1 combines with J gene TRBJ2-4; no clear D. CDR1 is SQVTM and CDR2 is ANQGSEA in the germline V gene. V dropped 6 bases and J dropped 1 base, with 16 bases sitting between them. The CDR3 is 15 amino acids.

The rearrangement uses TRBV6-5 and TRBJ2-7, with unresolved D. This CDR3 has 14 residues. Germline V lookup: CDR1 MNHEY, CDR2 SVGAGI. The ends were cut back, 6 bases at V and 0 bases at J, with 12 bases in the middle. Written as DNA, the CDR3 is TGTGCCAGCAGCCCAGTTTGGACCTCCTACGAGCAGTACTTC. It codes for CASSPVWTSYEQYF.